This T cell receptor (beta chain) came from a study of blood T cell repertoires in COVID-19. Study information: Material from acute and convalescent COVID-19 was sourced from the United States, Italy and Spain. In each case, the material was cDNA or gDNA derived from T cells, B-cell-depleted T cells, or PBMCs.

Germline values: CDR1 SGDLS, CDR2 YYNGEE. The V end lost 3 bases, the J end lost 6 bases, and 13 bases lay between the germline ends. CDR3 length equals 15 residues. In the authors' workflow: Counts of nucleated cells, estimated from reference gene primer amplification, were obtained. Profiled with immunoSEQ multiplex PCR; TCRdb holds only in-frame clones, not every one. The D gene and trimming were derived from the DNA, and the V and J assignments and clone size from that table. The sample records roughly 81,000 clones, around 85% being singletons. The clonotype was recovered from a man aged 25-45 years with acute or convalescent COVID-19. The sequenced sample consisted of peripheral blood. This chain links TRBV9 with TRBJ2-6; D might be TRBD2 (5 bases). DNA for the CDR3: TGTGCCAGCAGCGGAGGGCCTCCTTCGGCCAACGTCCTGACTTTC. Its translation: CASSGGPPSANVLTF. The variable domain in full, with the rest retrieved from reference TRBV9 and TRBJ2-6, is DSGVTQTPKHLITATGQRVTLRCSPRSGDLSVYWYQQSLDQGLQFLIQYYNGEERAKGNILERFSAQQFPDLHSELNLSSLELGDSALYFCASSGGPPSANVLTFGAGSRLTVL.